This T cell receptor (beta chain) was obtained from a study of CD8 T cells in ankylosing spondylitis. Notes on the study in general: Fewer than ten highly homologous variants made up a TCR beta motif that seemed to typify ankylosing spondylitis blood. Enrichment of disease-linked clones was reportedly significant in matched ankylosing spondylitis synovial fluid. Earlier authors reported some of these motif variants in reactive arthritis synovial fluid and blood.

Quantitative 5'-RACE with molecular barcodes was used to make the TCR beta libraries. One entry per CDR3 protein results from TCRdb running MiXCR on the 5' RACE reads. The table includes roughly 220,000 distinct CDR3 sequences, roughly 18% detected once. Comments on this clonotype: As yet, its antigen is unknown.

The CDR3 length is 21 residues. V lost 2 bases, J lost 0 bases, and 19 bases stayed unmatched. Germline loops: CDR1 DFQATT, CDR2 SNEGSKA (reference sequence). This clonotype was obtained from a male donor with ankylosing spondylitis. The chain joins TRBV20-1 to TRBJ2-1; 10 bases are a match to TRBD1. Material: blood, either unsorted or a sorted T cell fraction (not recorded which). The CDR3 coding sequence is TGCAGTGCTAGAACTACAAAAGCAGGGACAGGGGACCCCCGCTCCTACAATGAGCAGTTCTTC. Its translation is CSARTTKAGTGDPRSYNEQFF.